This is a list of T cell receptor beta chains from one sample in a study of blood T cell repertoires in COVID-19. This table comes from immunoSEQ multiplex PCR, and its TCRdb copy is limited to in-frame clones, with some not included. The table has over 60,000 clones, under 95% seen once. Material for sequencing was peripheral blood. The receptors derive from a man between 60 and 75 years old with acute or convalescent COVID-19. Each CDR3 is given without its conserved first and last residue.

TRBV9	TRBJ2-3	ASSVNPAGGRDTQY
TRBV27	TRBJ2-3	ASSFGTSGTDTQY
TRBV5-4	TRBJ1-1	ASSPGRGLNTEAF
TRBV15	TRBJ1-2	ATSRRTGDSYGYT
TRBV18	TRBJ2-1	ASSPERGGDEQF
TRBV10-3	TRBJ1-1	AISESEGRTEAF
TRBV5-1	TRBJ1-1	ASSLGQGATEAF
TRBV30	TRBJ1-3	AWSWDRGNTIY
TRBV30	TRBJ1-1	AWSRGRSGTEAF
TRBV7-9	TRBJ1-5	ASRDRGPNQPQH
TRBV6-5	TRBJ1-3	ASSQAAGGNTIY
TRBV9	TRBJ1-3	ASSESGQGGAIY
TRBV7-9	TRBJ1-1	ASSPQGLSGRAEAF
TRBV12-5	TRBJ1-5	ASGSDRVGNQPQH
TRBV5-1	TRBJ2-3	ASGRDRATDTQY
TRBV18	TRBJ1-1	ASSPDLNTEAF
TRBV5-1	TRBJ1-2	ASSLGALNINYGYT
TRBV5-4	TRBJ1-1	ASSLGGSLTNTEAF
TRBV18	TRBJ2-2	ASSPASGELF
TRBV15	TRBJ2-7	ATSRGRGPDYEQY
TRBV13	TRBJ1-6	ASSLGTGGEWDSPLH
TRBV6-5	TRBJ2-5	ASSSHSGQTQETQY
TRBV7-9	TRBJ2-4	ASSLTPGYIQY
TRBV7-9	TRBJ1-1	ASSLGTGFTEAF
TRBV5-1	TRBJ2-7	ASSLAPGQAAYEQY
TRBV18	TRBJ1-5	ASSTGQGSDSQPQH
TRBV7-8	TRBJ1-2	ASSLETGALYGYT
TRBV9	TRBJ1-6	ASSATGTGTNSPLH
TRBV27	TRBJ1-2	ASSLSRDDYGYT
TRBV4-2	TRBJ2-1	ASSQDLSLSSYNEQF
TRBV5-6	TRBJ1-1	ASSFSGATEAF
TRBV5-1	TRBJ1-2	ASSFKTGQELYGYT
TRBV3-1/TRBV3-2	TRBJ1-2	ASNRQGGGYT
TRBV6-6	TRBJ1-2	ASRPRQGIYGYT
TRBV2	TRBJ1-3	ASKRDSSGNTIY
TRBV7-9	TRBJ1-4	ASSLVGGSEKLF
TRBV7-7	TRBJ2-3	ASSPTGGRDTQY
TRBV5-6	TRBJ2-1	ASSLTRLGQGNEQF
TRBV6-1	TRBJ2-7	ASSEAASRAYEQY
TRBV11-2	TRBJ2-2	ASSSLRSGELF
TRBV15	TRBJ1-1	ATIRGRGNTEAF
TRBV20-1	TRBJ1-1	SARQVTEAF
TRBV6-2/TRBV6-3	TRBJ1-5	ASSWTGLSNQPQH
TRBV9	TRBJ1-4	ASSVGAQGWGEKLF
TRBV18	TRBJ1-4	ASSPGTGGGEKLF
TRBV2	TRBJ2-1	ASNRDSYNEQF
TRBV5-1	TRBJ2-3	ASSFPSDTQY
TRBV2	TRBJ2-1	ASTLRGEQF
TRBV10-3	TRBJ2-1	AISESGGAINEQF
TRBV5-1	TRBJ2-1	ASSFMGSSYNEQF